The rows below give T cell receptor beta chains drawn from one sample of a study of blood T cells in healthy people across ages. TCRdb reprocessed the 5' RACE reads via MiXCR and lists one record per CDR3 protein. The sample has under 2,000,000 distinct CDR3 sequences; 40% to 55% are singletons. The sequencing sample was made of blood. These receptors all come from a woman aged 40 to 50 in good health. CDR3s include the opening cysteine and the closing phenylalanine or tryptophan. The D gene is left open where the match is weak. Only part of the rows carry a size: once, few, many, or a class if the clone is expanded.

j_gene,abundance,v_gene,d_gene,CDR3nt,CDR3aa
TRBJ2-7,NA,TRBV6-5,TRBD1,TGTGCCAGCAGTTGGCTCGTCCCGGGACAGGGGGCCTACGAGCAGTACTTC,CASSWLVPGQGAYEQYF
TRBJ2-4,NA,TRBV2,TRBD1,TGTGCCGGCAGGACAGGGGACAACATTCAGTACTTC,CAGRTGDNIQYF
TRBJ2-5,NA,TRBV27,NA,TGTGCCAGCAGTTTGGGGGCTATTTCGGGGGAGACCCAGTACTTC,CASSLGAISGETQYF
TRBJ2-1,NA,TRBV6-2/TRBV6-3,NA,TGTGCCAGCAGTACCCTACAGGGGGGGTACAATGAGCAGTTCTTC,CASSTLQGGYNEQFF
TRBJ2-7,NA,TRBV5-1,NA,TGCGCCAGCAGCTCTTCAACCTCCAACTACGAGCAGTACTTC,CASSSSTSNYEQYF
TRBJ2-4,NA,TRBV12-3/TRBV12-4,NA,TGTGCCAGCAGTTTGGGATTCGCCAAAAACATTCAGTACTTC,CASSLGFAKNIQYF
TRBJ1-4,few,TRBV29-1,TRBD1,TGCAGCGTTGAAGACCGGACAGGACGAGGCGAAAAACTGTTTTTT,CSVEDRTGRGEKLFF
TRBJ2-4,NA,TRBV29-1,NA,TGCAGCTTCCGGACAGCGGGTGGGGTTCAGGCCAAAAACATTCAGTACTTC,CSFRTAGGVQAKNIQYF
TRBJ2-6,NA,TRBV5-1,TRBD1,TGCGCCAGCAGCTCGACAGGGTCGGGCCCCCTCTCTGGGGCCAACGTCCTGACTTTC,CASSSTGSGPLSGANVLTF
TRBJ2-7,few,TRBV29-1,NA,TGCAGCGTTGGGATAGGGAACTACGAGCAGTACTTC,CSVGIGNYEQYF
TRBJ1-6,NA,TRBV20-1,TRBD1,TGCAGTGCTAGAGCCACAGGGGCGTCCTATAATTCACCCCTCCACTTT,CSARATGASYNSPLHF
TRBJ2-5,NA,TRBV28,TRBD2,TGTGCCAGCAGTTTACGGGGACTAGCGGGGTACTTC,CASSLRGLAGYF
TRBJ1-2,few,TRBV29-1,NA,TGCAGCGTCGCGGGGAGGGAGGGTGGCTACACCTTC,CSVAGREGGYTF
TRBJ2-5,NA,TRBV25-1,TRBD2,TGTGCCAGCAGTGACCTAGCGGGGAGGGGACAAGAGACCCAGTACTTC,CASSDLAGRGQETQYF
TRBJ2-1,many,TRBV11-2,NA,TGTGCCAGCAGCCCCGGTCGTAGCTCCTACAATGAGCAGTTCTTC,CASSPGRSSYNEQFF
TRBJ2-7,few,TRBV2,TRBD1,TGTGCCAGCAGTGGATCTAGTGGGACAGGGGGCGAGCAGTACTTC,CASSGSSGTGGEQYF
TRBJ2-1,NA,TRBV6-4,NA,TGTGCCAGCAGTGACTCGAATCTTCCCTACAATGAGCAGTTCTTC,CASSDSNLPYNEQFF
TRBJ1-2,NA,TRBV7-9,NA,TGTGCCAGCAGCTCGGACAGAAATGGCTACACCTTC,CASSSDRNGYTF
TRBJ2-5,NA,TRBV20-1,NA,TGCAGTGCTATGGCGGGGTCCCAAGAGACCCAGTACTTC,CSAMAGSQETQYF
TRBJ2-3,NA,TRBV6-2/TRBV6-3,TRBD1,TGTGCCAGCAGACCTGACAGGGGCCCCCCTGGTACGCAGTATTTT,CASRPDRGPPGTQYF
TRBJ1-1,NA,TRBV10-3,NA,TGTGCCCCTCCCTCCTCGGGGGCGAACACTGAAGCTTTCTTT,CAPPSSGANTEAFF
TRBJ1-2,NA,TRBV5-1,NA,TGCGCCAGCAGCCCGGCGGGGGACCATGGCTACACCTTC,CASSPAGDHGYTF
TRBJ2-3,NA,TRBV13,TRBD2,TGTGCCAGCAGGGCGTCGGGGGGACTATCCACAGATACGCAGTATTTT,CASRASGGLSTDTQYF
TRBJ1-2,NA,TRBV20-1,TRBD1,TGCAGTGCTCCGCGACAGGGGGCTGAGGGCTACACCTTC,CSAPRQGAEGYTF
TRBJ2-7,NA,TRBV7-2,NA,TGTGCCAGCAGCTCCGGACGGCAAACCTACGAGCAGTACTTC,CASSSGRQTYEQYF
TRBJ2-7,NA,TRBV4-3,NA,TGCGCCAGCAGCCCCCGGCGCCCCTACGAGCAGTACTTC,CASSPRRPYEQYF
TRBJ2-1,NA,TRBV28,NA,TGTGCCAGCAGTTTATTCCCCGGTGGGCAGGGAAGCCTAGTCGATGAGCAGTTCTTC,CASSLFPGGQGSLVDEQFF
TRBJ2-3,NA,TRBV19,NA,TGTGCCAGTAGTAGACTTTACACAGATACGCAGTATTTT,CASSRLYTDTQYF
TRBJ2-1,NA,TRBV4-3,NA,TGCGCCAGCAGCCGAGGGGGCGGGGATTACAATGAGCAGTTCTTC,CASSRGGGDYNEQFF
TRBJ2-7,NA,TRBV5-1,NA,TGCGCCAGCAAGTTTTATACAGGCGGACCGTACGAGCAGTACTTC,CASKFYTGGPYEQYF
TRBJ2-3,few,TRBV6-6,TRBD2,TGTGCCAGCATGACCACTAGCGGTCGCACAGATACGCAGTATTTT,CASMTTSGRTDTQYF
TRBJ1-5,NA,TRBV5-1,NA,TGCGCCAGCAGCGTCCGGGACCCAGGGGCCCTAGGCCAGCCCCAGCATTTT,CASSVRDPGALGQPQHF
TRBJ2-1,NA,TRBV6-1,TRBD2,TGTGCCAGCAGTCCAGCGGGGCTCTCCTACAATGAGCAGTTCTTC,CASSPAGLSYNEQFF
TRBJ2-3,NA,TRBV6-2/TRBV6-3,TRBD2,TGTGCCAGCAGTTACTACGGGCCGGGACTAGCGGGGGAGGTCACAGATACGCAGTATTTT,CASSYYGPGLAGEVTDTQYF
TRBJ1-2,NA,TRBV7-2,NA,TGTGCCAGCAGAAATCCCGACAGATACTATGGCTACACCTTC,CASRNPDRYYGYTF
TRBJ1-1,NA,TRBV6-5,NA,TGTGCCAGCAACAAGAGGGGGGTCATGAACACTGAAGCTTTCTTT,CASNKRGVMNTEAFF
TRBJ1-2,many,TRBV2,NA,TGTGCCAGCAGCTTCCGGGCCGCAGGGTATGGCTACACCTTC,CASSFRAAGYGYTF
TRBJ2-5,few,TRBV4-3,NA,TGCGCCAGCAGCCTAAACCGGCAGGGAGGAGAGACCCAGTACTTC,CASSLNRQGGETQYF
TRBJ2-3,NA,TRBV5-1,TRBD2,TGCGCTAGCAGCCCATGGGGGGGAGCTAGCACAGATACGCAGTATTTT,CASSPWGGASTDTQYF
TRBJ1-2,few,TRBV20-1,NA,TGCAGTGCTACCATGAGGAACTATGGCTACACCTTC,CSATMRNYGYTF
TRBJ2-7,NA,TRBV20-1,TRBD2,TGCAGTGCTAGGCCAGCGGGGTACGAGCAGTACTTC,CSARPAGYEQYF
TRBJ2-3,few,TRBV4-3,TRBD1,TGCGCCAGCAGCCAAGATGGGACAGGGGCAGATACGCAGTATTTT,CASSQDGTGADTQYF
TRBJ1-2,NA,TRBV2,NA,TGTGCCAGCAGTGCGGACCCACCTGCTAACTATGGCTACACCTTC,CASSADPPANYGYTF
TRBJ2-5,NA,TRBV28,TRBD1,TGTGCCAGCAATCCCAGGGGGCTGCAAGAGACCCAGTACTTC,CASNPRGLQETQYF
TRBJ2-4,NA,TRBV7-9,NA,TGTGCCAGCAGCTTAGATGTGGGGGCGGACATTCAGTACTTC,CASSLDVGADIQYF
TRBJ2-7,NA,TRBV20-1,TRBD1,TGCAGTGCTAGAGAGGCGGACAGGGGCTCCTACGAGCAGTACTTC,CSAREADRGSYEQYF
TRBJ2-5,few,TRBV6-2/TRBV6-3,NA,TGTGCCAGCTCTGGAAGACAGCGAAAAGAGACCCAGTACTTC,CASSGRQRKETQYF
TRBJ2-1,NA,TRBV7-2,NA,TGTGCCAGCAGCATTAGCCCCACCCACAATGAGCAGTTCTTC,CASSISPTHNEQFF
TRBJ2-3,few,TRBV15,NA,TGTGCCACCAGCAGAGGTGGGCGTGGGGGATCCACAGATACGCAGTATTTT,CATSRGGRGGSTDTQYF
TRBJ2-7,NA,TRBV7-2,TRBD1,TGTGCCAGCAGCTCGCTAGACAGGGGGGGAAGGAATGAGCAGTACTTC,CASSSLDRGGRNEQYF